The present T cell receptor (beta chain) was sequenced within a study of T cells in Graves' hyperthyroidism and ophthalmopathy. On the study more broadly: Specimen type is peripheral blood, collected at initial diagnosis prior to any treatment.

A remark on this clonotype: Its antigen remains unknown. Compared with germline, one end of the junction differs, possibly owing to a read error.

Germline V CDR1 and CDR2: SGHRS, YFSETQ. CDR3 length: 14 amino acids. The study's findings and limits: A model of 13 V-J pairs discriminated ophthalmopathy from stable hyperthyroidism.

Amplified regions were TCR beta CDR3 sequences from RNA transcripts. Carried out on the TCR CDR3, a first-round RT-PCR used the HTBI primer set. TCRdb fed the multiplex PCR reads into MiXCR, producing one record per CDR3 protein. The data show around 700,000 distinct CDR3 sequences, just over 35% seen once. V usage is TRBV5-1 and J usage is TRBJ2-5; D uncertain. This receptor was taken from a woman aged 40 to 50 with Graves' hyperthyroidism. The sample consisted of blood. CDR3 region: CASSFRQQQETQCF. Written as DNA, the CDR3 is TGCGCCAGCAGCTTTAGGCAGCAACAAGAGACCCAGTGCTTC. Based on the CDR3 plus reference TRBV5-1 and TRBJ2-5, the full variable domain is KAGVTQTPRYLIKTRGQQVTLSCSPISGHRSVSWYQQTPGQGLQFLFEYFSETQRNKGNFPGRFSGRQFSNSRSEMNVSTLELGDSALYLCASSFRQQQETQCFGPGTRLLVL.